This T cell receptor beta chain was recovered during a study of vaccination and CD4 T cells after COVID-19. Study overall: The stimulus for the cells was overlapping spike peptides derived from SARS-CoV-2, HCoV-NL63, HCoV-OC43 and HCoV-229E.

Study conclusions and caveats: The study found that a median approximately 86% of reactive clones in convalescent patients appeared only post-vaccination.

Described treatment: approximately 11-day PBMC culture with coronavirus spike peptide pools or control peptides (ViraFEST assay). Each well received a few million PBMCs, cultured with about 11 IU/ml IL-2 and 10 ug/ml peptide pools. Regarding this clonotype: Its antigen is unidentified.

Sequence data for DNA of cultured CD4+ T cells were generated by the Oncomine TCR Beta short-read assay. TCRdb redid the calling of the PCR reads with MiXCR, one entry per CDR3 protein. The sample consists of about 14,000 distinct CDR3 sequences, about 47% of them appearing once. Sequencing was performed on CD4+ T cells from blood, cultured in vitro. This receptor was obtained from a human donor who had recovered from COVID-19.

CDR3 loop: CASSPERVDNQPQHF. The CDR3 DNA reads TGTGCCAGCAGTCCCGAGCGGGTGGATAATCAGCCCCAGCATTTT. V is TRBV12-3 or TRBV12-4 and J is TRBJ1-5; D unclear. The CDR3 is made up of 15 amino acids. Trimming stripped 5 bases from V and 4 bases from J, with 15 bases between.